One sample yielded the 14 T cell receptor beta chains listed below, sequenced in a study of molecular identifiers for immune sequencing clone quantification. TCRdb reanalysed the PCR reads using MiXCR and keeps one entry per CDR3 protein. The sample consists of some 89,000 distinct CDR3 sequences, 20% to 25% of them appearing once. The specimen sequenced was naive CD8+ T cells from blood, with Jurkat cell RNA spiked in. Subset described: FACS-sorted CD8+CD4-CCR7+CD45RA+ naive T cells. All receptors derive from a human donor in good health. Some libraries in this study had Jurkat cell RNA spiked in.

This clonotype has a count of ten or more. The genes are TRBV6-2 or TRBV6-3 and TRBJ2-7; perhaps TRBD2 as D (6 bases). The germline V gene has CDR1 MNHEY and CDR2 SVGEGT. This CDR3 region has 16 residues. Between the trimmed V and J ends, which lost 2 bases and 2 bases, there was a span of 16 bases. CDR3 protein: CASSYLNGTPPYEQYF. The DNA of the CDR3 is TGTGCCAGCAGTTACCTTAACGGGACTCCTCCCTACGAGCAGTACTTC.

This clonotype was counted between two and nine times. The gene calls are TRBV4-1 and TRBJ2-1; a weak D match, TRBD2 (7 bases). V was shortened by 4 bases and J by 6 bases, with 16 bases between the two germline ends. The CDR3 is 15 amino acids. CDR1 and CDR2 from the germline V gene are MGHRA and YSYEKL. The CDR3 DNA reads TGCGCCAGCAGCCGGACTAGAGGGGGGGGCAATGAGCAGTTCTTC. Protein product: CASSRTRGGGNEQFF.

CDR3 nucleotides: TGTGCCTGGAGTACGGGACAGGGGGTTTCACCCCTCCACTTT. Translated, it gives CAWSTGQGVSPLHF. V gene TRBV30 combines with J gene TRBJ1-6; 11 nucleotides match TRBD1. From germline, CDR1 is GTSNPN and CDR2 SVGIG (reference sequence). J lost 9 bases, V lost 2 bases, and 3 bases had no gene match. The CDR3 has 14 amino acids. The full variable domain, rest sourced from reference TRBV30 and TRBJ1-6, is SQTIHQWPATLVQPVGSPLSLECTVEGTSNPNLYWYRQAAGRGLQLLFYSVGIGQISSEVPQNLSASRPQDRQFILSSKKLLLSDSGFYLCAWSTGQGVSPLHFGNGTRLTVT.

The CDR3 coding sequence is TGCGCCAGCAGCTTGGCCGTAGACTATTCCTACGAGCAGTACTTC. It is translated as CASSLAVDYSYEQYF. V and J are TRBV5-1 and TRBJ2-7; possible D gene TRBD2, 5 bases. Germline V gene sequence: CDR1 SGHRS, CDR2 YFSETQ. The V end was cut by 0 bases, the J end by 1 base, with 11 bases between. The CDR3 is made up of 15 amino acids.

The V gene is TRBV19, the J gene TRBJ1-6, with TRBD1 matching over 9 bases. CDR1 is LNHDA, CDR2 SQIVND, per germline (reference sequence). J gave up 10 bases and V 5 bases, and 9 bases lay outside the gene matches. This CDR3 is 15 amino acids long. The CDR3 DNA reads TGTGCCAGTAGTGGCCGGGACAGGGTTGAATCACCCCTCCACTTT. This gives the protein CASSGRDRVESPLHF. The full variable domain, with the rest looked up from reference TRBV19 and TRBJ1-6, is DGGITQSPKYLFRKEGQNVTLSCEQNLNHDAMYWYRQDPGQGLRLIYYSQIVNDFQKGDIAEGYSVSREKKESFPLTVTSAQKNPTAFYLCASSGRDRVESPLHFGNGTRLTVT.

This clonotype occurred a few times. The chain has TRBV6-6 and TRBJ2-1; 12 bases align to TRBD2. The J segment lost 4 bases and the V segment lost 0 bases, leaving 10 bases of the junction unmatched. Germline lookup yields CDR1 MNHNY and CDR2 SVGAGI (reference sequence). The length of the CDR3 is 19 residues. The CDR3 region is CASSYSRELAGGGYNEQFF. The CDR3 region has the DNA TGTGCCAGCAGTTACTCGAGGGAACTAGCGGGAGGAGGATACAATGAGCAGTTCTTC.

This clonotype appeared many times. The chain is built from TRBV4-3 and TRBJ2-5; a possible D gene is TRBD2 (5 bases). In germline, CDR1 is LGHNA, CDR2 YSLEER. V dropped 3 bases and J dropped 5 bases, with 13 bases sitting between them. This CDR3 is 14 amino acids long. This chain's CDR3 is CASSQASGLETQYF. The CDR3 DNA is TGCGCCAGCAGCCAGGCATCGGGGTTGGAGACCCAGTACTTC.

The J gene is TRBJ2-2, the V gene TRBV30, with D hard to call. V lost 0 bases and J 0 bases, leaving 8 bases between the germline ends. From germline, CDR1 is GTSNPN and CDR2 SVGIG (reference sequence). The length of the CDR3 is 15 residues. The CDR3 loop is CAWSVRNANTGELFF. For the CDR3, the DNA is TGTGCCTGGAGTGTACGGAATGCGAACACCGGGGAGCTGTTTTTT.

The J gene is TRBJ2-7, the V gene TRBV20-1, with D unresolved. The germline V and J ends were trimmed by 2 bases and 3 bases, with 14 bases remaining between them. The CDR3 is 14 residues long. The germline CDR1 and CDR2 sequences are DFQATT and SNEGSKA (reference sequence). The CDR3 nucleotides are TGCAGTGCTAGATTAGGTCTCCAAGACTACGAGCAGTACTTC. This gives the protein CSARLGLQDYEQYF.

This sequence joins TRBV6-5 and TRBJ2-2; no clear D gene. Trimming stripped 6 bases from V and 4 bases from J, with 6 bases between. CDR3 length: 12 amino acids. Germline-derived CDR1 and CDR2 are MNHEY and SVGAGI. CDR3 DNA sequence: TGTGCCAGCAGGGTCGGCACCGGGGAGCTGTTTTTT. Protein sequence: CASRVGTGELFF.

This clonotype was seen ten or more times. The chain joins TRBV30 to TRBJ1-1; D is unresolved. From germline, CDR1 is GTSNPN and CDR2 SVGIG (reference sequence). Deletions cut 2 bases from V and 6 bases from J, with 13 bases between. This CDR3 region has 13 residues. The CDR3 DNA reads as TGTGCCTGGAGTCTAACAATATCGGCTGAAGCTTTCTTT. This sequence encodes CAWSLTISAEAFF. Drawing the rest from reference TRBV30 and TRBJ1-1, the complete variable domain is SQTIHQWPATLVQPVGSPLSLECTVEGTSNPNLYWYRQAAGRGLQLLFYSVGIGQISSEVPQNLSASRPQDRQFILSSKKLLLSDSGFYLCAWSLTISAEAFFGQGTRLTVV.

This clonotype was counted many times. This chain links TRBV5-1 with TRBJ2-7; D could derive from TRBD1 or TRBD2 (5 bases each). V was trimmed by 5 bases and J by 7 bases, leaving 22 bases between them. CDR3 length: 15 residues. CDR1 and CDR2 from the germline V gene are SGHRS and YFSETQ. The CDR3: CASRKTVSGLGEQYF. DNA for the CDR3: TGCGCCAGCAGAAAGACAGTCTCAGGACTGGGGGAGCAGTACTTC.

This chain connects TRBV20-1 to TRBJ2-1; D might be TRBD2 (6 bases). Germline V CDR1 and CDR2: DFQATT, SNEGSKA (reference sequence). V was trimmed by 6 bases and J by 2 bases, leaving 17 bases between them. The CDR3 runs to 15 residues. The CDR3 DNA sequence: TGCAGTGCACCAAGTCTTGGCGGGACCTACAATGAGCAGTTCTTC. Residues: CSAPSLGGTYNEQFF.

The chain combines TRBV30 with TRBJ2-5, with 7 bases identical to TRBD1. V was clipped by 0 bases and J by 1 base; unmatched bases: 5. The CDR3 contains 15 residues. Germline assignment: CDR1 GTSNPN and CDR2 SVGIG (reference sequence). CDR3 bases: TGTGCCTGGAGTGTGCTAGACAGGGTCCAAGAGACCCAGTACTTC. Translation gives CAWSVLDRVQETQYF.